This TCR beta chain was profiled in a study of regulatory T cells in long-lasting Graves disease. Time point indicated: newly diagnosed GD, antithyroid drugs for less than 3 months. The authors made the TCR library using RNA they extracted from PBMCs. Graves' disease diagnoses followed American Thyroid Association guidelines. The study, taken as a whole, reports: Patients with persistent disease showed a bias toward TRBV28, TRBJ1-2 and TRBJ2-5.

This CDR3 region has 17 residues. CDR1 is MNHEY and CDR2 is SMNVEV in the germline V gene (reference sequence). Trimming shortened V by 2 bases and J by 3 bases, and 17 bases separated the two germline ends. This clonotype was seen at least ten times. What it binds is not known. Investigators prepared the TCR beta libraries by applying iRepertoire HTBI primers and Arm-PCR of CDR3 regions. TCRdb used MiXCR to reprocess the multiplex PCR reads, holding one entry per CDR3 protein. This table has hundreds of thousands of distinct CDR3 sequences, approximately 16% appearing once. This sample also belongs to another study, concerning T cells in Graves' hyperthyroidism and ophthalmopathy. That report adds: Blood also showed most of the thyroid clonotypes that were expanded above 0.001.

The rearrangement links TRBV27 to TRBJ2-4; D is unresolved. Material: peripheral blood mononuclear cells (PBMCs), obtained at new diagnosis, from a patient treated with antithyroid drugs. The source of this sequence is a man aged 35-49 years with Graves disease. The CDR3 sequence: CASSLVGYGVVKNIQYF. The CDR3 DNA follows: TGTGCCAGCAGTTTAGTGGGCTATGGGGTGGTCAAAAACATTCAGTACTTC.